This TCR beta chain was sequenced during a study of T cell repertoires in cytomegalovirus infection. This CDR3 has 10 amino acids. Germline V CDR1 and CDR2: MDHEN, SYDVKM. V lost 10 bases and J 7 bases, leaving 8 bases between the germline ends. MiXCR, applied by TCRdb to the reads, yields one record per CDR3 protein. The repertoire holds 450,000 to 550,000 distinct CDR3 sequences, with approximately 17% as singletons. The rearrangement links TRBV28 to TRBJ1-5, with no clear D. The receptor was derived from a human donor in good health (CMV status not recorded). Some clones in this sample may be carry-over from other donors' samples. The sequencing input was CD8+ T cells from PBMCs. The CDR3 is CATGRQPQHF. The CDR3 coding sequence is TGTGCCACCGGGCGCCAGCCCCAGCATTTT.